The 19 T cell receptor beta chains given below trace back to one sample, sequenced in a study of shared clonotypes between healthy human individuals. The method was immunoSEQ multiplex PCR; TCRdb's version includes in-frame clones alone and lacks a portion of them. Here the sample spans 2 million to 2.5 million clones, approximately 95% being singletons. Sequenced input: naive CD4+ T cells from PBMCs. Stated subset: CD45RA+ positively selected. These TCRs come from a man younger than 30 in good health. Some clones in this sample may be carry-over from other donors' samples.

The chain links TRBV7-3 to TRBJ2-3; D not certain. Trimming left V 1 base short and J 0 bases short, with 8 bases between. The CDR3 consists of 15 residues. In germline, CDR1 is SGHTA, CDR2 FQGTGA. The CDR3 DNA reads as TGTGCCAGCAGCTTAAATGGCTGGAGCACAGATACGCAGTATTTT. Translation gives CASSLNGWSTDTQYF.

The genes are TRBV10-2 and TRBJ2-2; 9 nucleotides match TRBD1. V gave up 4 bases and J gave up 4 bases; unmatched junction bases: 4. Germline CDR1 and CDR2: WSHSY and SAAADI. This CDR3 region has 15 residues. CDR3 protein: CASSAGQGRTGELFF. The DNA for the CDR3 is TGCGCCAGCAGTGCCGGACAGGGGCGCACCGGGGAGCTGTTTTTT.

The chain carries TRBV7-6 and TRBJ2-1, with 7 nucleotides matching TRBD2. J lost 9 bases, V lost 5 bases, and 16 bases had no gene match. The V gene's germline CDR1 is SGHVS and CDR2 FNYEAQ. The CDR3 is 16 amino acids. The CDR3 DNA reads as TGTGCCAGCAGCCCTAGCGGACTAACGGGAGTTAGTGAGCAGTTCTTC. Amino acid sequence: CASSPSGLTGVSEQFF.

The J gene is TRBJ1-3, the V gene TRBV30; D possibly corresponds to TRBD1 (5 bases). Germline CDR1 GTSNPN, CDR2 SVGIG (reference sequence). This CDR3 is built from 13 residues. Trimming left V 8 bases short and J 4 bases short, with 15 bases between. Here the CDR3 reads CARQGALGNTIYF. CDR3 sequence (DNA): TGTGCCAGGCAGGGAGCTCTGGGAAACACCATATATTTT.

The chain joins TRBV7-6 to TRBJ2-5, with 12 bases matching TRBD2. This CDR3 comprises 15 residues. The junction had 1 base not matched to a gene; V was cut back by 3 bases and J by 2 bases. CDR1 is SGHVS, CDR2 FNYEAQ, per germline. The CDR3 reads CASSLGTSGQETQYF. The CDR3 DNA is TGTGCCAGCAGCTTGGGGACTAGCGGGCAAGAGACCCAGTACTTC.

CDR3 amino acids: CASSHAPTGRTYNEQFF. In DNA, the CDR3 is TGCGCCAGCAGCCATGCCCCTACCGGGAGGACATACAATGAGCAGTTCTTC. The chain couples TRBV4-1 to TRBJ2-1; 7 bases align to TRBD2. V lost 3 bases, J lost 4 bases, and 12 bases stayed unmatched. The CDR3 runs to 17 residues. The germline V gene has CDR1 MGHRA and CDR2 YSYEKL.

As regards this clone: The same CDR3 arises from other DNA sequences in this sample as well. The chain carries TRBV27 and TRBJ2-1; the D is unclear. The germline V gene encodes CDR1 MNHEY and CDR2 SMNVEV (reference sequence). Between the trimmed V and J ends, which lost 0 bases and 6 bases, there was a span of 3 bases. This CDR3 region has 12 residues. CDR3 coding DNA: TGTGCCAGCAGTTTATCGGGCAATGAGCAGTTCTTC. Translation gives CASSLSGNEQFF.

The chain couples TRBV28 to TRBJ1-5, with D unresolved. Germline V gene data show CDR1 as MDHEN and CDR2 as SYDVKM. This CDR3 is built from 17 residues. Trimming pared 3 bases from V and 0 bases from J, leaving 15 bases between. The CDR3 nucleotides are TGTGCCAGCAGTTTCCTTGGGGATCTAGATAGCAATCAGCCCCAGCATTTT. Its protein product is CASSFLGDLDSNQPQHF.

The CDR3 protein is CASSARLAKNIQYF. The CDR3 coding sequence is TGTGCCAGCAGCGCCAGACTAGCCAAAAACATTCAGTACTTC. This rearrangement joins TRBV13 to TRBJ2-4; D remains unclear. Germline CDR1 reads PRHDT; CDR2 reads FYEKMQ (reference sequence). This CDR3 contains 14 residues. With 5 bases removed from V and 0 bases from J, the gap between germline ends came to 8 bases.

V usage is TRBV19 and J usage is TRBJ1-1; D is ambiguous. The CDR3 is made up of 11 amino acids. V lost 9 bases, J lost 1 base, and 6 bases lay in between. The germline V gene has CDR1 LNHDA and CDR2 SQIVND (reference sequence). CDR3 nucleotides: TGTGCCAGCACTCGGAACACTGAAGCTTTCTTT. Translation gives CASTRNTEAFF.

The J gene is TRBJ2-5, the V gene TRBV9, with TRBD1 identical over 7 bases. The CDR3 totals 15 residues. V dropped 4 bases and J dropped 1; count of bases not matched to a gene: 7. From germline, CDR1 is SGDLS and CDR2 YYNGEE. CDR3 sequence: CASSSRTGLQETQYF. CDR3 coding DNA: TGTGCCAGCAGCTCAAGGACAGGTCTCCAAGAGACCCAGTACTTC.

The chain has TRBV29-1 and TRBJ2-7; a weak D match, TRBD2 (7 bases). This CDR3 contains 13 residues. V shed 5 bases and J shed 2 bases, with 13 bases lying between them. Germline loops: CDR1 SQVTM, CDR2 ANQGSEA. CDR3 nucleotide sequence: TGCAGCGTTATTCGGGGGGCCCCCTACGAGCAGTACTTC. This translates into CSVIRGAPYEQYF.

This chain joins TRBV7-3 and TRBJ2-7; D is unclear. V was shortened by 1 base and J by 4 bases, with 14 bases between the two germline ends. Germline-derived CDR1 and CDR2 are SGHTA and FQGTGA. This CDR3 has 15 amino acids. CDR3 region: CASSLIVGTPYEQYF. The CDR3 nucleotides read TGTGCCAGCAGCTTAATAGTGGGCACCCCGTACGAGCAGTACTTC. Full variable domain (outside the CDR3, taken from reference TRBV7-3 and TRBJ2-7): GAGVSQTPSNKVTEKGKYVELRCDPISGHTALYWYRQSLGQGPEFLIYFQGTGAADDSGLPNDRFFAVRPEGSVSTLKIQRTERGDSAVYLCASSLIVGTPYEQYFGPGTRLTVT.

The CDR3 region has the DNA TGTGCCACCAGCAGAGTGGATTGGGGCCCCACTGAAGCTTTCTTT. The encoded protein is CATSRVDWGPTEAFF. V usage is TRBV15 and J usage is TRBJ1-1; D might be TRBD1 (5 bases). The V end lost 1 base, the J end lost 4 bases, and 13 bases lay between the germline ends. The length of the CDR3 is 15 residues. Germline assignment: CDR1 LNHNV and CDR2 YYDKDF (reference sequence).

This chain joins TRBV6-5 and TRBJ1-2; 7 positions match TRBD1. The CDR3 consists of 14 residues. CDR1 MNHEY and CDR2 SVGAGI come from the germline V gene. With V trimmed by 2 bases and J by 6 bases, 6 bases remained unmatched. The CDR3 region is CASSYIRGGNGYTF. CDR3 nucleotide sequence: TGTGCCAGCAGTTACATCAGGGGGGGCAATGGCTACACCTTC.

This clone occurred once. The chain recombines TRBV5-1 with TRBJ2-5; tentative D call: TRBD2 (5 bases). V gave up 6 bases and J gave up 3 bases, with 6 bases separating them. CDR1 SGHRS and CDR2 YFSETQ come from the germline V gene. This CDR3 region has 11 residues. DNA of the CDR3: TGCGCCAGCAAGGGAGAAGAGACCCAGTACTTC. Encoded protein: CASKGEETQYF.

The sample holds a few counts of this clone. The rearrangement links TRBV9 to TRBJ1-1; D is ambiguous. The CDR3 totals 13 residues. Germline values: CDR1 SGDLS, CDR2 YYNGEE. The germline V and J ends were trimmed by 0 bases and 6 bases, with 9 bases remaining between them. CDR3 in amino acids: CASSVEGRAEAFF. CDR3 bases: TGTGCCAGCAGCGTAGAAGGTAGGGCTGAAGCTTTCTTT.

The CDR3, as DNA: TGTGCCAGCAGCCGTAGGACTAGCGGGAGGGCAGACGAGCAGTACTTC. Translating it yields CASSRRTSGRADEQYF. This chain uses TRBV5-6 with TRBJ2-7, with 15 bases matching TRBD2. CDR1 is SGHDT and CDR2 is YYEEEE in the germline V gene. The CDR3 extends over 16 amino acids. V dropped 4 bases and J dropped 5; count of bases not matched to a gene: 7.

This clone was observed a handful of times. Additional DNA sequences in this sample encode the identical CDR3. The chain combines TRBV9 with TRBJ2-2; D ambiguous. The CDR3 is made up of 12 amino acids. Trimming took off 1 base at V and 6 bases at J, with 4 bases between the two ends. CDR1 and CDR2 from the germline V gene are SGDLS and YYNGEE. CDR3 DNA: TGTGCCAGCAGCGTATATTCCGGGGAGCTGTTTTTT. Translation gives CASSVYSGELFF.